A selection of T cell receptor beta chains follows, all from one sample in a study of blood T cell repertoires in COVID-19. Produced via immunoSEQ multiplex PCR; TCRdb's table is partial and in-frame only. The table lists more than 400,000 clones, 70% to 90% of them singletons, with roughly 3.2% in the top ten. The sequenced material came from peripheral blood. These receptors were obtained from a human donor in a cohort sampled during active COVID-19. The CDR3 runs from the conserved cysteine through the conserved F or W. Each record gives: clone size, J gene, V gene, D gene, CDR3 protein, CDR3 DNA. D genes are given only for firm matches. A row's size may be missing; if present it is once, few, many or a size class.

clone size: -; J gene: TRBJ2-7; V gene: TRBV27; D gene: -; CDR3 protein: CASSLSSGGSLYLIQYF; CDR3 DNA: TGTGCCAGCAGTTTATCGTCAGGAGGGTCCCTCTACCTGATACAGTACTTC
clone size: few; J gene: TRBJ2-5; V gene: TRBV10-1; D gene: TRBD1; CDR3 protein: CASRIRDREEAQYF; CDR3 DNA: TGCGCCAGCAGGATCCGGGACAGGGAAGAGGCCCAGTACTTC
clone size: -; J gene: TRBJ2-1; V gene: TRBV5-4; D gene: TRBD2; CDR3 protein: CASRRAGLATDEQFF; CDR3 DNA: TGTGCCAGCAGGCGAGCGGGACTAGCAACCGATGAGCAGTTCTTC
clone size: -; J gene: TRBJ1-2; V gene: TRBV30; D gene: -; CDR3 protein: CAWSPNRVNYGYTF; CDR3 DNA: TGTGCCTGGAGTCCCAACAGGGTTAACTATGGCTACACCTTC
clone size: -; J gene: TRBJ2-7; V gene: TRBV29-1; D gene: -; CDR3 protein: CSVEASPRGADRTYEQYF; CDR3 DNA: TGCAGCGTTGAAGCCTCACCTAGAGGTGCGGATAGAACCTACGAGCAGTACTTC
clone size: -; J gene: TRBJ1-2; V gene: TRBV21-1; D gene: -; CDR3 protein: CASSKARDRDDYGYTF; CDR3 DNA: TGTGCCAGCAGCAAAGCCCGAGACAGGGACGACTATGGCTACACCTTC
clone size: -; J gene: TRBJ2-1; V gene: TRBV11-3; D gene: TRBD2; CDR3 protein: CASSLKVSGRTEQFF; CDR3 DNA: TGTGCCAGCAGCTTAAAGGTAAGCGGGAGGACTGAGCAGTTCTTC
clone size: -; J gene: TRBJ1-1; V gene: TRBV6-5; D gene: TRBD1; CDR3 protein: CASSSGTANTEAFF; CDR3 DNA: TGTGCCAGCAGTTCCGGGACAGCGAACACTGAAGCTTTCTTT
clone size: once; J gene: TRBJ2-1; V gene: TRBV7-2; D gene: TRBD2; CDR3 protein: CASSLDVAGRNEQFF; CDR3 DNA: TGTGCCAGCAGCTTAGATGTAGCGGGGAGGAATGAGCAGTTCTTC
clone size: -; J gene: TRBJ2-6; V gene: TRBV9; D gene: -; CDR3 protein: CASSFPRSGANVLTF; CDR3 DNA: TGTGCCAGCAGCTTTCCCCGCTCTGGGGCCAACGTCCTGACTTTC
clone size: -; J gene: TRBJ2-3; V gene: TRBV5-5; D gene: TRBD2; CDR3 protein: CASSSFGLAGVVTQYF; CDR3 DNA: TGTGCCAGCAGCTCCTTTGGACTAGCGGGAGTAGTTACGCAGTATTTT
clone size: -; J gene: TRBJ1-1; V gene: TRBV15; D gene: -; CDR3 protein: CATSRGLQGQAFF; CDR3 DNA: TGTGCCACCAGCAGAGGTTTACAGGGTCAAGCTTTCTTT
clone size: -; J gene: TRBJ2-3; V gene: TRBV7-3; D gene: TRBD2; CDR3 protein: CASSLTKVAGVGTDTQYF; CDR3 DNA: TGTGCCAGCAGCTTAACGAAGGTAGCGGGAGTGGGCACAGATACGCAGTATTTT
clone size: -; J gene: TRBJ2-1; V gene: TRBV30; D gene: TRBD2; CDR3 protein: CAWRYGLAGGGEQFF; CDR3 DNA: TGTGCCTGGAGATACGGACTAGCGGGAGGGGGTGAGCAGTTCTTC
clone size: -; J gene: TRBJ2-5; V gene: TRBV5-6; D gene: -; CDR3 protein: CASSFPGQGGETQYF; CDR3 DNA: TGTGCCAGCAGCTTTCCAGGACAGGGAGGGGAGACCCAGTACTTC
clone size: -; J gene: TRBJ2-2; V gene: TRBV10-3; D gene: -; CDR3 protein: CAISENPGVTGELFF; CDR3 DNA: TGTGCCATCAGTGAAAACCCGGGAGTCACCGGGGAGCTGTTTTTT
clone size: -; J gene: TRBJ2-1; V gene: TRBV11-3; D gene: TRBD2; CDR3 protein: CASSLFSGSYNEQFF; CDR3 DNA: TGTGCCAGCAGCCTTTTTAGCGGGAGCTACAATGAGCAGTTCTTC
clone size: few; J gene: TRBJ2-7; V gene: TRBV27; D gene: -; CDR3 protein: CASSTIRWDTLPYEQYF; CDR3 DNA: TGTGCCAGCAGCACGATCCGCTGGGACACTCTACCCTACGAGCAGTACTTC
clone size: -; J gene: TRBJ2-5; V gene: TRBV5-1; D gene: -; CDR3 protein: CASSVTRGSGETQYF; CDR3 DNA: TGCGCCAGCAGCGTTACAAGGGGCTCTGGAGAGACCCAGTACTTC
clone size: -; J gene: TRBJ2-5; V gene: TRBV5-6; D gene: -; CDR3 protein: CASSLVSQGGETQYF; CDR3 DNA: TGTGCCAGCAGCTTGGTATCACAGGGAGGGGAGACCCAGTACTTC
clone size: -; J gene: TRBJ2-5; V gene: TRBV15; D gene: TRBD1; CDR3 protein: CATSRDRGRETQYF; CDR3 DNA: TGTGCCACCAGCAGAGACAGGGGGCGTGAGACCCAGTACTTC
clone size: -; J gene: TRBJ1-1; V gene: TRBV3-1/TRBV3-2; D gene: TRBD1; CDR3 protein: CASSHYGQGPSLGTEAFF; CDR3 DNA: TGTGCCAGCAGTCACTATGGACAGGGTCCATCTCTGGGCACTGAAGCTTTCTTT
clone size: -; J gene: TRBJ1-1; V gene: TRBV5-1; D gene: TRBD1; CDR3 protein: CASSSLLLYDRGNTEAFF; CDR3 DNA: TGCGCCAGCAGCTCCCTCCTTCTATATGACAGGGGGAACACTGAAGCTTTCTTT
clone size: -; J gene: TRBJ2-1; V gene: TRBV12-3/TRBV12-4; D gene: -; CDR3 protein: CASSLLGGVEQFF; CDR3 DNA: TGTGCCAGCAGCCTACTAGGGGGGGTAGAGCAGTTCTTC
clone size: -; J gene: TRBJ2-7; V gene: TRBV24-1; D gene: TRBD1; CDR3 protein: CATSLPSEEDRPHRYEQYF; CDR3 DNA: TGTGCCACCAGTCTCCCCAGCGAAGAGGACAGGCCGCATCGCTACGAGCAGTACTTC
clone size: -; J gene: TRBJ2-6; V gene: TRBV18; D gene: TRBD2; CDR3 protein: CASSSLAGVIGANVLTF; CDR3 DNA: TGTGCCAGCTCGTCGCTAGCGGGAGTTATCGGGGCCAACGTCCTGACTTTC
clone size: -; J gene: TRBJ1-3; V gene: TRBV10-3; D gene: TRBD1; CDR3 protein: CAISEWDRDSGNTIYF; CDR3 DNA: TGTGCCATCAGTGAGTGGGACAGAGACTCTGGAAACACCATATATTTT
clone size: -; J gene: TRBJ2-7; V gene: TRBV6-5; D gene: TRBD2; CDR3 protein: CASSSSGTYEQYF; CDR3 DNA: TGTGCCAGCAGTAGTAGCGGGACCTACGAGCAGTACTTC
clone size: -; J gene: TRBJ1-5; V gene: TRBV24-1; D gene: -; CDR3 protein: CATGGGNSNQPQHF; CDR3 DNA: TGTGCCACCGGGGGGGGAAATAGCAATCAGCCCCAGCATTTT
clone size: -; J gene: TRBJ1-2; V gene: TRBV6-6; D gene: TRBD1; CDR3 protein: CASSYDRDYGYTF; CDR3 DNA: TGTGCCAGCAGTTACGACAGGGATTATGGCTACACCTTC
clone size: few; J gene: TRBJ2-3; V gene: TRBV11-3; D gene: -; CDR3 protein: CASSLGGSGGTDTQYF; CDR3 DNA: TGTGCCAGCAGCTTAGGCGGTTCGGGAGGCACAGATACGCAGTATTTT
clone size: -; J gene: TRBJ1-4; V gene: TRBV3-1/TRBV3-2; D gene: -; CDR3 protein: CASSQLPQVGYEKLFF; CDR3 DNA: TGTGCCAGCAGTCAATTGCCCCAGGTGGGTTATGAAAAACTGTTTTTT
clone size: few; J gene: TRBJ1-2; V gene: TRBV3-1/TRBV3-2; D gene: -; CDR3 protein: CASSLGQYRRSYTF; CDR3 DNA: TGTGCCAGCAGCCTCGGCCAGTATAGGAGAAGCTACACCTTC
clone size: -; J gene: TRBJ1-1; V gene: TRBV5-8; D gene: -; CDR3 protein: CASSLGGQPTEAFF; CDR3 DNA: TGTGCCAGCAGCTTGGGTGGCCAACCGACTGAAGCTTTCTTT
clone size: once; J gene: TRBJ2-7; V gene: TRBV4-2; D gene: -; CDR3 protein: CAPTSRPRLNDYEQYF; CDR3 DNA: TGTGCCCCAACGTCAAGGCCGCGGCTTAATGACTACGAGCAGTACTTC
clone size: -; J gene: TRBJ2-1; V gene: TRBV6-5; D gene: TRBD2; CDR3 protein: CASSLAGGPYNEQFF; CDR3 DNA: TGTGCCAGCAGTTTAGCGGGAGGACCCTACAATGAGCAGTTCTTC
clone size: -; J gene: TRBJ2-7; V gene: TRBV4-1; D gene: -; CDR3 protein: CASSPTGTFSYEQYF; CDR3 DNA: TGCGCCAGCAGCCCGACTGGGACATTCTCCTACGAGCAGTACTTC
clone size: -; J gene: TRBJ1-1; V gene: TRBV7-9; D gene: -; CDR3 protein: CASSLSGEPEAFF; CDR3 DNA: TGTGCCAGCAGCTTGTCGGGGGAACCTGAAGCTTTCTTT
clone size: -; J gene: TRBJ1-2; V gene: TRBV4-1; D gene: TRBD1; CDR3 protein: CASSQDLGTGERYGYTF; CDR3 DNA: TGCGCCAGCAGCCAAGATCTTGGGACAGGGGAACGGTATGGCTACACCTTC
clone size: -; J gene: TRBJ1-1; V gene: TRBV5-1; D gene: -; CDR3 protein: CASSLTDRRNTEAFF; CDR3 DNA: TGCGCCAGCAGCTTGACCGACAGGCGGAACACTGAAGCTTTCTTT
clone size: -; J gene: TRBJ1-4; V gene: TRBV7-2; D gene: -; CDR3 protein: CASSLLTSTNEKLFF; CDR3 DNA: TGTGCCAGCAGCCTTCTGACATCAACTAATGAAAAACTGTTTTTT
clone size: -; J gene: TRBJ1-4; V gene: TRBV9; D gene: -; CDR3 protein: CASSEPGNEKLFF; CDR3 DNA: TGTGCCAGCAGCGAACCGGGGAATGAAAAACTGTTTTTT
clone size: once; J gene: TRBJ2-7; V gene: TRBV28; D gene: -; CDR3 protein: CASSLLGDSYEQYF; CDR3 DNA: TGTGCCAGCAGTTTGCTAGGGGACTCCTACGAGCAGTACTTC
clone size: -; J gene: TRBJ1-2; V gene: TRBV19; D gene: TRBD1; CDR3 protein: CASTTGQGADGYTF; CDR3 DNA: TGTGCCAGTACCACCGGACAGGGGGCTGACGGCTACACCTTC
clone size: -; J gene: TRBJ2-1; V gene: TRBV15; D gene: -; CDR3 protein: CATTRAREGGEQFF; CDR3 DNA: TGTGCCACCACCCGGGCGCGCGAAGGGGGTGAGCAGTTCTTC
clone size: -; J gene: TRBJ2-7; V gene: TRBV12-3/TRBV12-4; D gene: -; CDR3 protein: CASSFRPDEQYF; CDR3 DNA: TGTGCCAGCAGTTTCCGCCCAGACGAGCAGTACTTC
clone size: -; J gene: TRBJ1-2; V gene: TRBV9; D gene: TRBD1; CDR3 protein: CASSFQGGGYTF; CDR3 DNA: TGTGCCAGCAGCTTCCAGGGGGGCGGCTACACCTTC
clone size: once; J gene: TRBJ2-1; V gene: TRBV11-2; D gene: TRBD2; CDR3 protein: CASSLVVLAGAPSYNEQFF; CDR3 DNA: TGTGCCAGCAGCTTAGTGGTACTAGCGGGAGCCCCTTCCTACAATGAGCAGTTCTTC
clone size: -; J gene: TRBJ1-1; V gene: TRBV10-1; D gene: -; CDR3 protein: CASSPQGGRTRGGAFF; CDR3 DNA: TGCGCCAGCAGTCCCCAAGGCGGCCGTACCCGGGGAGGAGCTTTCTTT
clone size: -; J gene: TRBJ2-3; V gene: TRBV11-3; D gene: -; CDR3 protein: CASSPNTDTQYF; CDR3 DNA: TGTGCCAGCAGCCCAAACACAGATACGCAGTATTTT
clone size: -; J gene: TRBJ2-4; V gene: TRBV4-1; D gene: -; CDR3 protein: CASSQDRQRGPHIQYF; CDR3 DNA: TGCGCCAGCAGCCAAGATCGGCAGCGCGGCCCCCACATTCAGTACTTC
clone size: -; J gene: TRBJ1-1; V gene: TRBV18; D gene: -; CDR3 protein: CASSPDPGSVTEAFF; CDR3 DNA: TGTGCCAGCTCACCGGATCCAGGGTCGGTAACTGAAGCTTTCTTT
clone size: -; J gene: TRBJ1-2; V gene: TRBV30; D gene: -; CDR3 protein: CAWNRVNNYGYTF; CDR3 DNA: TGTGCCTGGAACAGGGTCAATAACTATGGCTACACCTTC
clone size: -; J gene: TRBJ1-2; V gene: TRBV19; D gene: -; CDR3 protein: CASSMAGNVAGYTF; CDR3 DNA: TGTGCCAGTAGTATGGCAGGGAACGTGGCTGGCTACACCTTC